The TCR beta chain under discussion was sequenced for a study of blood T cell repertoires in COVID-19. Study overall: Acute and convalescent COVID-19 specimens originated in the United States, Italy and Spain.

Using immunoSEQ multiplex PCR, the repertoire was profiled, and TCRdb retains in-frame clones only, with some absent. The table shows 110,000 to 150,000 clones, with about nine tenths occurring only once. This sequence was found in a man aged 45-65 years who had recovered from COVID-19. The sample was PBMCs or T cells enriched from blood (not recorded which).

CDR3 DNA: TGTGCCACCAGCAATAAGGGACAGGGGAGGGCTTTCTTT. This encodes CATSNKGQGRAFF. V gene TRBV15 combines with J gene TRBJ1-1, with TRBD1 matching over 10 bases. The CDR3 runs 13 residues. CDR1 LNHNV and CDR2 YYDKDF come from the germline V gene (reference sequence). With 4 bases clipped from V and 11 bases from J, the junction kept 7 bases outside the gene matches.